Below are 20 T cell receptor beta chains sequenced from a single sample in a study of T cells in localized non-small cell lung cancer. Sequencing used immunoSEQ multiplex PCR; TCRdb keeps in-frame clones, though not all of them. The sample lists 2,500 to 3,000 clones; 28% were seen once. The sample in question was lung tumor tissue, obtained before any cancer treatment. The receptors derive from a man aged 40 to 69 with stage II squamous cell lung carcinoma.

The chain recombines TRBV6-8 with TRBJ1-1, with 10 positions matching TRBD1. CDR1 and CDR2 (germline): MNHGY, SAAAGT. Germline trimming cut 6 bases from V and 4 bases from J; bases unmatched to any gene: 11. There are 16 residues in the CDR3. Here the CDR3 DNA reads TGTGCCAGCAGGTCCAGACAGGGGGCGCGGAGCACTGAAGCTTTCTTT. Amino acids: CASRSRQGARSTEAFF.

The chain employs TRBV19 and TRBJ2-7, with 10 bases fitting TRBD1. With 3 bases clipped from V and 5 bases from J, the junction kept 4 bases outside the gene matches. The CDR3 has 14 residues. Per the germline V gene, CDR1 is LNHDA and CDR2 is SQIVND (reference sequence). The CDR3 spells CASSIRQGANEQYF. The CDR3 bases are TGTGCCAGTAGTATCAGACAGGGGGCAAACGAGCAGTACTTC.

This clone occurred a few times. This sequence joins TRBV28 and TRBJ1-4; D gene unclear. This CDR3 comprises 12 residues. V was trimmed by 5 bases and J by 10 bases, leaving 11 bases between them. Germline V gives CDR1 MDHEN, CDR2 SYDVKM. The CDR3 loop is CASSAPRGKLFF. The CDR3 DNA follows: TGTGCCAGCAGTGCCCCACGGGGAAAACTGTTTTTT. The whole variable domain, remainder taken from reference TRBV28 and TRBJ1-4, is DVKVTQSSRYLVKRTGEKVFLECVQDMDHENMFWYRQDPGLGLRLIYFSYDVKMKEKGDIPEGYSVSREKKERFSLILESASTNQTSMYLCASSAPRGKLFFGSGTQLSVL.

In its sample, this clone was seen a few times. V usage is TRBV9 and J usage is TRBJ2-3; unclear D gene. Germline V CDR1 and CDR2: SGDLS, YYNGEE. The CDR3 runs to 15 residues. V lost 4 bases and J lost 0, with 12 bases in between. CDR3 nucleotides: TGTGCCAGCAGCCCGCGCAGCTCTAGCACAGATACGCAGTATTTT. Amino acid sequence: CASSPRSSSTDTQYF. Using reference TRBV9 and TRBJ2-3 for the parts outside the CDR3, the full variable domain is DSGVTQTPKHLITATGQRVTLRCSPRSGDLSVYWYQQSLDQGLQFLIQYYNGEERAKGNILERFSAQQFPDLHSELNLSSLELGDSALYFCASSPRSSSTDTQYFGPGTRLTVL.

The V call is TRBV4-1, the J call TRBJ1-1, with 8 bases lining up with TRBD1. The trim removed 0 bases at V and 4 bases at J, leaving 4 bases unmatched. The CDR3 loop spans 15 amino acids. CDR1 MGHRA and CDR2 YSYEKL come from the germline V gene. The DNA for the CDR3 is TGCGCCAGCAGCCAAGACAGGGGGCGGTCCACTGAAGCTTTCTTT. This encodes CASSQDRGRSTEAFF.

The DNA of the CDR3 is TGTGCCAGCAAAAACAGAGACACTGAAGCTTTCTTT. Residues: CASKNRDTEAFF. The rearrangement links TRBV6-8 to TRBJ1-1; D is uncertain. Between the trimmed V and J ends, which lost 7 bases and 3 bases, there was a span of 9 bases. The CDR3 sequence is 12 residues long. CDR1 MNHGY and CDR2 SAAAGT come from the germline V gene.

In its sample, this clone ranks as medium-sized (0.01 to 0.1%). V usage is TRBV11-3 and J usage is TRBJ2-5; 8 positions agree with TRBD2. V lost 3 bases, J lost 1 base, and 4 bases stayed unmatched. Germline CDR1 is SGHNT and CDR2 is YENEEA. This CDR3 is built from 15 residues. CDR3 protein: CASSLVLAGQETQYF. CDR3 nucleotide sequence: TGTGCCAGCAGCTTGGTCCTAGCGGGCCAAGAGACCCAGTACTTC.

The chain carries TRBV11-3 and TRBJ1-1; D remains ambiguous. Germline V gene sequence: CDR1 SGHNT, CDR2 YENEEA. The CDR3 has 14 amino acids. V was cut by 1 base and J by 6 bases, with 12 bases left in between. The CDR3 loop reads CASSLVTSYPEAFF. CDR3 nucleotides: TGTGCCAGCAGCTTAGTCACCTCCTACCCTGAAGCTTTCTTT.

This clone was observed a few times. The rearrangement joins TRBV15 to TRBJ1-4, with D possibly TRBD1 on 5 matching bases. This CDR3 has 14 residues. Trimming cost V 1 base and J 6 bases, with 9 bases left between them. CDR1 is LNHNV, CDR2 YYDKDF, per germline (reference sequence). Here the CDR3 reads CATSRGRADEKLFF. The CDR3 nucleotides are TGTGCCACCAGCAGAGGCAGGGCTGATGAAAAACTGTTTTTT.

In its sample, this clone was seen a few times. The J gene is TRBJ2-1, the V gene TRBV29-1; possibly TRBD2 for D (7 bases). The CDR3 is 15 residues long. Trimming cost V 6 bases and J 4 bases, with 19 bases left between them. The germline V gene has CDR1 SQVTM and CDR2 ANQGSEA. The chain's CDR3 is CSVVYRASGYNEQFF. The CDR3 region has the DNA TGCAGCGTGGTATACAGGGCTAGCGGTTACAATGAGCAGTTCTTC.

The chain combines TRBV19 with TRBJ1-2; 8 bases are a match to TRBD1. With V trimmed by 9 bases and J by 4 bases, 7 bases remained unmatched. The germline CDR1 and CDR2 sequences are LNHDA and SQIVND (reference sequence). The CDR3 runs 13 residues. CDR3 sequence: CASQTGAGYGYTF. DNA for the CDR3: TGTGCCAGCCAGACAGGGGCCGGCTATGGCTACACCTTC.

The chain links TRBV29-1 to TRBJ2-5; TRBD2 matches at 9 bases. Per germline, CDR1 SQVTM and CDR2 ANQGSEA. This CDR3 is 14 amino acids long. Trimming cost V 4 bases and J 5 bases; bases outside gene matches: 8. As DNA, the CDR3 is TGCAGCGTTGTGGTCTCTAGCGGGGCTGAGACCCAGTACTTC. Residues: CSVVVSSGAETQYF.

This clone has a handful of counts. The chain combines TRBV11-3 with TRBJ2-1; 9 bases match TRBD2. Trimming at V came to 5 bases and at J to 5 bases, leaving 7 bases not matched to a gene. Germline CDR1 is SGHNT and CDR2 is YENEEA. The CDR3 length is 15 residues. The CDR3 region has the DNA TGTGCCAGCAGCCCCCGACTAGCGGACAACAATGAGCAGTTCTTC. Protein sequence: CASSPRLADNNEQFF.

This clone was observed a few times. For the CDR3, the DNA is TGTGCCAGCAGCGCTAGCGGATCCTACAATGAGCAGTTCTTC. This encodes CASSASGSYNEQFF. V is TRBV9 and J is TRBJ2-1; TRBD2 matches 7 bases. The CDR3 sequence is 14 residues long. Per germline, CDR1 SGDLS and CDR2 YYNGEE. Trimming at V came to 3 bases and at J to 1 base, leaving 1 base not matched to a gene.

This clone came up a few times. In DNA form, the CDR3 reads TGTGCCAGCAGCGTAGTGGGGGCTGGAAACACCATATATTTT. Translation gives CASSVVGAGNTIYF. The chain employs TRBV9 and TRBJ1-3; possible D gene TRBD1, 5 bases. The V gene's germline CDR1 is SGDLS and CDR2 YYNGEE. There are 14 residues in the CDR3. The germline V and J ends were trimmed by 0 bases and 2 bases, with 6 bases remaining between them.

The V call is TRBV14, the J call TRBJ1-1, with D unresolved. From germline, CDR1 is SGHDN and CDR2 FVKESK. Trimming left V 4 bases short and J 2 bases short, with 14 bases between. The CDR3 covers 15 residues. This chain's CDR3 is CASSPWTVDNTEAFF. Written as DNA, the CDR3 is TGTGCCAGCAGCCCCTGGACGGTCGATAACACTGAAGCTTTCTTT.

The rearrangement links TRBV6-7 to TRBJ2-2; 8 nucleotides align to TRBD2. TRBV6-7 qualifies as an ORF whose function is uncertain. This CDR3 has 11 residues. Trimming at V came to 6 bases and at J to 13 bases, leaving 4 bases not matched to a gene. The DNA of the CDR3 is TGTGCCAGCAGCACTAGCGGTCCGCTGTTTTTT. Its protein is CASSTSGPLFF.

The chain uses TRBV11-3 and TRBJ2-2, with 9 bases fitting TRBD2. From germline, CDR1 is SGHNT and CDR2 YENEEA. The CDR3 covers 15 residues. The J segment lost 5 bases and the V segment lost 5 bases, leaving 6 bases of the junction unmatched. This CDR3 reads CASSRGRGGTGELFF. DNA of the CDR3: TGTGCCAGCAGCCGCGGGAGGGGAGGAACCGGGGAGCTGTTTTTT.

J is TRBJ2-7 and V is TRBV7-6, with no clear D. Germline values: CDR1 SGHVS, CDR2 FNYEAQ. V was shortened by 3 bases and J by 0 bases, with 12 bases between the two germline ends. The CDR3 sequence is 15 residues long. Here the CDR3 reads CASSFKGFSSYEQYF. The DNA of the CDR3 is TGTGCCAGCAGCTTTAAAGGGTTCAGCTCCTACGAGCAGTACTTC.

This clone was found a few times. CDR3 sequence reads: CASSLSGFGEKLFF. The CDR3 region has the DNA TGCGCCAGCAGCTTGTCGGGGTTTGGTGAAAAACTGTTTTTT. The chain has TRBV5-1 and TRBJ1-4, with D uncertain. The CDR3 length is 14 residues. V dropped 1 base and J dropped 7 bases, with 11 bases sitting between them. Per the germline V gene, CDR1 is SGHRS and CDR2 is YFSETQ.